This TCR beta chain came from a study of CD8+ T cells in alopecia areata. General study findings and limits: While tofacitinib was given, many expanded lesional clones persisted in scalp and blood.

Per the germline V gene, CDR1 is MNHEY and CDR2 is SMNVEV (reference sequence). V lost 6 bases to trimming and J lost 0 bases; unmatched junction nucleotides: 3. This CDR3 comprises 15 residues. Treatment: oral pan-JAK inhibitor, 5-10 mg twice daily. Sorting from PBMCs produced CD4+ and CD8+ T cells. RNA was extracted and reverse transcribed into cDNA as the sequencing template. Clones were sequenced by immunoSEQ multiplex PCR, and TCRdb holds only the in-frame ones, with some missing. This sample yields 90,000 to 130,000 clones, of which about 60% are seen a single time; approximately 12% belongs to the top ten. About this clone: The target antigen is unknown.

The TCR comes from a human donor with alopecia areata. Specimen: CD8+ T cells sorted from blood, collected at week 24, from a patient treated with tofacitinib. The chain joins TRBV27 to TRBJ2-7; 12 positions match TRBD1. The CDR3: CASSRDRGPSYEQYF. The CDR3 DNA sequence: TGTGCCAGCAGCCGGGACAGGGGGCCCTCCTACGAGCAGTACTTC.